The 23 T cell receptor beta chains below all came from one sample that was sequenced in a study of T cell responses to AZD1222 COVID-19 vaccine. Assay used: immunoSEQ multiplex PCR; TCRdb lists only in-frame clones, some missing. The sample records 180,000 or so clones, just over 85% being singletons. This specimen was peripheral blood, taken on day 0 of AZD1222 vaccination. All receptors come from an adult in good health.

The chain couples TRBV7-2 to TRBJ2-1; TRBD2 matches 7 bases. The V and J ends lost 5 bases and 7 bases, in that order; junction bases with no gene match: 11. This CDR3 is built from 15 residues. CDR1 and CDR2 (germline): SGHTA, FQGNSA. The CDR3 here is CASSPGGKGSNEQFF. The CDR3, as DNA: TGTGCCAGCAGCCCCGGGGGGAAAGGTTCGAATGAGCAGTTCTTC. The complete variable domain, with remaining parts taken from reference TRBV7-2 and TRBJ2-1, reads GAGVSQSPSNKVTEKGKDVELRCDPISGHTALYWYRQSLGQGLEFLIYFQGNSAPDKSGLPSDRFSAERTGGSVSTLTIQRTQQEDSAVYLCASSPGGKGSNEQFFGPGTRLTVL.

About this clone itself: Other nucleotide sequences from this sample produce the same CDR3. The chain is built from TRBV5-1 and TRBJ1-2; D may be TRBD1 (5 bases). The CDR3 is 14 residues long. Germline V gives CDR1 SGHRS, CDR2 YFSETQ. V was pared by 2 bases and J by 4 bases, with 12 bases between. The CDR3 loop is CASSLGQGSYGYTF. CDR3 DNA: TGCGCCAGCAGCTTAGGCCAGGGCTCCTATGGCTACACCTTC.

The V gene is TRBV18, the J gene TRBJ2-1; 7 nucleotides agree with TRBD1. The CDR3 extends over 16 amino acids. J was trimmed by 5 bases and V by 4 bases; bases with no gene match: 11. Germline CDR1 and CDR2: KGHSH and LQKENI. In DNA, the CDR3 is TGTGCCAGCTCACACGGACCGACAGGGAGAGACAATGAGCAGTTCTTC. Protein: CASSHGPTGRDNEQFF.

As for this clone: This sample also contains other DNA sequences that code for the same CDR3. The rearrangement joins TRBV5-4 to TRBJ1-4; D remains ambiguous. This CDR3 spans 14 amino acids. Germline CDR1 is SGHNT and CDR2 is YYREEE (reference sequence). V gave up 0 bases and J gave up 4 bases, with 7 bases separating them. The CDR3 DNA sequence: TGTGCCAGCAGCTTGGACAGCTATAATGAAAAACTGTTTTTT. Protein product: CASSLDSYNEKLFF.

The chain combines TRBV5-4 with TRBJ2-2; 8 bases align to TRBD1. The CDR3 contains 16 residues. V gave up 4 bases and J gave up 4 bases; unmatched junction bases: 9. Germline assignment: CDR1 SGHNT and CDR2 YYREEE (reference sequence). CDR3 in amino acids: CASSAPPTGGTGELFF. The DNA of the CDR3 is TGTGCCAGCAGCGCCCCCCCCACAGGGGGCACCGGGGAGCTGTTTTTT. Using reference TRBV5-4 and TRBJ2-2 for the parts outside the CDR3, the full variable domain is ETGVTQSPTHLIKTRGQQVTLRCSSQSGHNTVSWYQQALGQGPQFIFQYYREEENGRGNFPPRFSGLQFPNYSSELNVNALELDDSALYLCASSAPPTGGTGELFFGEGSRLTVL.

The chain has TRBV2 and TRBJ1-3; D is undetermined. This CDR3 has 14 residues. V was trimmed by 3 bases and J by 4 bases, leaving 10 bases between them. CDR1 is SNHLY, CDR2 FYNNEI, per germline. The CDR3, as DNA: TGTGCCAGCAGTGATGAGCTAATCGGAAACACCATATATTTT. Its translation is CASSDELIGNTIYF.

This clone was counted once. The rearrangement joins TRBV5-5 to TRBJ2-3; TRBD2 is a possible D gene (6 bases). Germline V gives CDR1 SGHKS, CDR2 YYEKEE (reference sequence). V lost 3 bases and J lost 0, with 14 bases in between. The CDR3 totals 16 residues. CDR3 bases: TGTGCCAGCAGCTCGGGAGTGGTGCCTAGCACAGATACGCAGTATTTT. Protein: CASSSGVVPSTDTQYF. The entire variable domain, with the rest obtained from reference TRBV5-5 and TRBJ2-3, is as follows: DAGVTQSPTHLIKTRGQQVTLRCSPISGHKSVSWYQQVLGQGPQFIFQYYEKEERGRGNFPDRFSARQFPNYSSELNVNALLLGDSALYLCASSSGVVPSTDTQYFGPGTRLTVL.

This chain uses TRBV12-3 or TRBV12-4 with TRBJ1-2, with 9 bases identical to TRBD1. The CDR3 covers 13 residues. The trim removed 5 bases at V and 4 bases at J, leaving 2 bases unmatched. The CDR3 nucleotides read TGTGCCAGCAGTCGGGACAGGGCCTATGGCTACACCTTC. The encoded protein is CASSRDRAYGYTF.

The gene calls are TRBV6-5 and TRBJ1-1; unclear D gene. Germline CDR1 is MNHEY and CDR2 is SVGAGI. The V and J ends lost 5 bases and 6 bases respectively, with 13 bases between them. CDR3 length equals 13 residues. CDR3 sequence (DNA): TGTGCCAGCAGTCCCCCCGGCCGGGCTGAAGCTTTCTTT. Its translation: CASSPPGRAEAFF.

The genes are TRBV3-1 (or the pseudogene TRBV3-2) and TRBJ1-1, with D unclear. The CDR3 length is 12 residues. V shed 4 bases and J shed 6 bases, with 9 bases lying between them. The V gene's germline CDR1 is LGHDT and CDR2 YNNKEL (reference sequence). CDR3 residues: CASSLGGSEAFF. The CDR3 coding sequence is TGTGCCAGCAGCCTAGGTGGTTCTGAAGCTTTCTTT.

CDR3 residues: CASSPRGPVNIQYF. As DNA, the CDR3 is TGTGCCAGCAGTCCCAGGGGGCCCGTAAACATTCAGTACTTC. The chain combines TRBV27 with TRBJ2-4; 8 bases agree with TRBD1. The CDR3 totals 14 residues. Germline trimming cut 5 bases from V and 6 bases from J; bases unmatched to any gene: 6. Germline-derived CDR1 and CDR2 are MNHEY and SMNVEV (reference sequence).

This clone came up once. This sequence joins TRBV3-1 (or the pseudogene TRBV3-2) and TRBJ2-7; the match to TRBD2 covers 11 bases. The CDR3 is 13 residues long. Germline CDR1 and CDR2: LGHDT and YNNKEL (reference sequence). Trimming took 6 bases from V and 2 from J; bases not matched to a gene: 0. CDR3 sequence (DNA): TGTGCCAGCAGACTAGCGGGGGCCTACGAGCAGTACTTC. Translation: CASRLAGAYEQYF.

The CDR3 sequence: CASLTRLAGVPDTQYF. CDR3 nucleotides: TGTGCCAGCTTAACCCGACTAGCGGGGGTACCAGATACGCAGTATTTT. The chain recombines TRBV7-8 with TRBJ2-3; 12 bases map to TRBD2. V lost 8 bases to trimming and J lost 4 bases; unmatched junction nucleotides: 10. Per the germline V gene, CDR1 is SGHVS and CDR2 is FQNEAQ. The CDR3 is 16 amino acids.

CDR3 bases: TGTGCCAGCAGCCTCTTGACAGGGGGCAGGGCTGGGGCCAACGTCCTGACTTTC. Protein product: CASSLLTGGRAGANVLTF. This sequence joins TRBV3-1 (or the pseudogene TRBV3-2) and TRBJ2-6; 10 positions agree with TRBD1. This CDR3 is 18 amino acids long. Germline CDR1 LGHDT, CDR2 YNNKEL (reference sequence). The trim removed 4 bases at V and 2 bases at J, leaving 8 bases unmatched.

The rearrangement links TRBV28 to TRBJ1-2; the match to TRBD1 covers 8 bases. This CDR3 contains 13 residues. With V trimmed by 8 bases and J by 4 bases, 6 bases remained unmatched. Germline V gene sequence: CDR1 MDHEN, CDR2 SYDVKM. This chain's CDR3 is CASDFQGAYGYTF. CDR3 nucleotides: TGTGCCAGCGACTTTCAGGGGGCCTATGGCTACACCTTC.

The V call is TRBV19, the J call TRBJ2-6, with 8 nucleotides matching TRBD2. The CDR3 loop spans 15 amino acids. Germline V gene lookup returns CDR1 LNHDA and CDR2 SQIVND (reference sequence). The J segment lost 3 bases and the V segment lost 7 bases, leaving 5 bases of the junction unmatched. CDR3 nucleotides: TGTGCCAGTATCGGCGGGGGGCGTGGGGCCAACGTCCTGACTTTC. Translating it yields CASIGGGRGANVLTF.

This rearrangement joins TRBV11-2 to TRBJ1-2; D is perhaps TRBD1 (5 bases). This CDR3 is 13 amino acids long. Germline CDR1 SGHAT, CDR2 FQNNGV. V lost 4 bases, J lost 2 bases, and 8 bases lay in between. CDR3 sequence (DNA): TGTGCCAGCAGCTCTGGGGCGAACTATGGCTACACCTTC. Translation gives CASSSGANYGYTF.

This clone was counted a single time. This CDR3 reads CAWSPGQGVNEQFF. The CDR3 DNA sequence: TGTGCCTGGAGCCCGGGACAGGGGGTCAATGAGCAGTTCTTC. The rearrangement uses TRBV30 and TRBJ2-1; 11 bases are shared with TRBD1. The germline gives CDR1 GTSNPN, CDR2 SVGIG (reference sequence). The CDR3 length is 14 residues. V dropped 3 bases and J dropped 6; count of bases not matched to a gene: 4.

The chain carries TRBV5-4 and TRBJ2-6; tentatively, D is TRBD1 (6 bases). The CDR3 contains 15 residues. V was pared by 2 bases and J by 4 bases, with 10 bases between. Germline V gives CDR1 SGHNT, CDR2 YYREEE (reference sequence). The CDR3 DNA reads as TGTGCCAGCAGCTTCGGGACATCCGGGGCCAACGTCCTGACTTTC. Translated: CASSFGTSGANVLTF.

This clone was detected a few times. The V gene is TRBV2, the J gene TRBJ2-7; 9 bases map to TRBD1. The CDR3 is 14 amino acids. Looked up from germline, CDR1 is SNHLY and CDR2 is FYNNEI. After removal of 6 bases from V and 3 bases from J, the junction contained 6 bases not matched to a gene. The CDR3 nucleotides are TGTGCCAGCAGCGCCCGACAGGGGGTCTACGAGCAGTACTTC. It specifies CASSARQGVYEQYF.

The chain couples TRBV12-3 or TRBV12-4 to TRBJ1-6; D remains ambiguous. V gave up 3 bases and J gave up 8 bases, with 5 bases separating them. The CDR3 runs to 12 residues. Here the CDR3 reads CASSFPDSPLHF. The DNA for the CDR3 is TGTGCCAGCAGTTTTCCGGATTCACCCCTCCACTTT.

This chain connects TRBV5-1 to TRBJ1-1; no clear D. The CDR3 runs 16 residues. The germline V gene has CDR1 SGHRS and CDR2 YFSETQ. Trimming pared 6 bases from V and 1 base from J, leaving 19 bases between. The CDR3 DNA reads TGCGCCAGCACGCCGGCGAAGTCGAGTGAGAACACTGAAGCTTTCTTT. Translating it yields CASTPAKSSENTEAFF. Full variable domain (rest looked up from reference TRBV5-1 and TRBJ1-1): KAGVTQTPRYLIKTRGQQVTLSCSPISGHRSVSWYQQTPGQGLQFLFEYFSETQRNKGNFPGRFSGRQFSNSRSEMNVSTLELGDSALYLCASTPAKSSENTEAFFGQGTRLTVV.

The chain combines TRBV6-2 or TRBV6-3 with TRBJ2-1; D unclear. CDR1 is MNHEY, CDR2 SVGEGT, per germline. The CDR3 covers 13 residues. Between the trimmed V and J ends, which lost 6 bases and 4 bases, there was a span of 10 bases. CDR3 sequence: CASSPTPYNEQFF. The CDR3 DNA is TGTGCCAGCAGCCCCACCCCTTACAATGAGCAGTTCTTC.